The 30 T cell receptor beta chains reported below all come from one sample, sequenced in a study of CD8 T cells in ankylosing spondylitis (dated by TCRdb to 2017 to 2019). The library was obtained by 5' RACE. Reads for this sample came from an Illumina HiSeq 2500. TCRdb trimmed public reads at Q25 via fastp, called clones via MiXCR and kept in-frame beta chains. CDR3 protein duplicates are merged, each entry listing the most common genes and DNA. The sample records 250,000 to 400,000 distinct CDR3 sequences, roughly 11% of which are singletons. The ten biggest clones cover roughly 9.1% of the sample. The sequencing sample was made of blood, either unsorted or a sorted T cell fraction (not recorded which). The receptors were gathered from a female donor with ankylosing spondylitis or in good health (not recorded which).

On this clonotype: Its ends do not fully match the called genes, so a read error is possible. V usage is TRBV20-1 and J usage is TRBJ2-2; 8 bases fit TRBD2. Per germline, CDR1 DFQATT and CDR2 SNEGSKA (reference sequence). This CDR3 is built from 17 residues. The CDR3 region is CCALSPPSGRNTGELFF. DNA for the CDR3: TGCTGTGCCCTCAGCCCCCCTAGCGGGCGGAACACCGGGGAGCTGTTTTTT.

A few counts support this clonotype. DNA for the CDR3: TGCAGTGCTGGGGGGGTGGGCGCAGATACGCAGTATTTT. It specifies CSAGGVGADTQYF. This chain joins TRBV20-1 and TRBJ2-3; 7 positions match TRBD2. After removal of 5 bases from V and 4 bases from J, the junction contained 6 bases not matched to a gene. Germline CDR1 and CDR2: DFQATT and SNEGSKA (reference sequence). The CDR3 is made up of 13 amino acids.

This clonotype was observed at least ten times. The chain joins TRBV11-2 to TRBJ2-1; D gene uncertain. CDR1 SGHAT and CDR2 FQNNGV come from the germline V gene. CDR3 length equals 20 residues. Trimming cost V 0 bases and J 0 bases, with 21 bases left between them. CDR3 amino acids: CASSLERAGRNAYSYNEQFF. DNA for the CDR3: TGTGCCAGCAGCTTAGAACGGGCAGGACGAAATGCTTACTCCTACAATGAGCAGTTCTTC.

This clonotype occurred once. The chain couples TRBV28 to TRBJ2-3, with D maybe TRBD2 (5 bases). Germline V gene data show CDR1 as MDHEN and CDR2 as SYDVKM. V lost 4 bases, J lost 11 bases, and 10 bases lay in between. This CDR3 is 11 amino acids long. This CDR3 reads CASSSRRMQYF. The CDR3 DNA follows: TGTGCCAGCAGTTCCAGGAGGATGCAGTATTTT.

This clonotype was found many times. The J gene is TRBJ2-7, the V gene TRBV18; no firm D call. V gave up 3 bases and J gave up 3 bases, with 9 bases separating them. Germline V lookup: CDR1 KGHSH, CDR2 LQKENI. CDR3 length: 13 residues. CDR3 sequence (DNA): TGTGCCAGCTCACCCTCGAGGATCTACGAGCAGTACTTC. It is translated as CASSPSRIYEQYF.

This clonotype was detected only a few times. The chain has TRBV20-1 and TRBJ2-1; D might be TRBD1 (7 bases). Germline CDR1 is DFQATT and CDR2 is SNEGSKA (reference sequence). The CDR3 consists of 16 residues. The ends were cut back, 6 bases at V and 7 bases at J, with 25 bases in the middle. CDR3 region: CSAPLGAGQSGNEQFF. The CDR3 DNA reads as TGCAGTGCCCCCTTGGGTGCGGGACAGTCAGGGAATGAGCAGTTCTTC.

This rearrangement joins TRBV6-5 to TRBJ2-1, with 10 bases lining up with TRBD2. This CDR3 is built from 19 residues. From germline, CDR1 is MNHEY and CDR2 SVGAGI. The V gene end was trimmed by 4 bases and the J gene end by 3 bases; junction bases not matched to a gene: 15. CDR3 region: CASSSAGGPQSSIYNEQFF. The CDR3 nucleotides are TGTGCCAGCAGTTCAGCGGGAGGGCCGCAGTCCTCGATCTACAATGAGCAGTTCTTC.

This clonotype was detected ten times or more. One end of the junction fails to match germline, which may point to a read error. The V call is TRBV20-1, the J call TRBJ2-1, with unresolved D. From germline, CDR1 is DFQATT and CDR2 SNEGSKA (reference sequence). There are 12 residues in the CDR3. The CDR3 DNA reads as TGCAGTGCAAACGACCGACACAAAGAGCAGTTCTTC. It codes for CSANDRHKEQFF.

The chain recombines TRBV12-3 or TRBV12-4 with TRBJ2-5, with TRBD2 identical over 9 bases. This CDR3 comprises 15 residues. V lost 6 bases and J lost 5; bases outside the gene matches: 10. The CDR3 DNA sequence: TGTGCCAGCAGGCCCACTAGCGGGCCGGGGGAGACCCAGTACTTC. This sequence encodes CASRPTSGPGETQYF.

In its sample, this clonotype was seen a few times. The chain employs TRBV19 and TRBJ1-4; no reliable D call. In germline, CDR1 is LNHDA, CDR2 SQIVND (reference sequence). Trimming left V 5 bases short and J 7 bases short, with 11 bases between. CDR3 length equals 13 residues. CDR3 in amino acids: CASSPEEREKLFF. In nucleotides, the CDR3 is TGTGCCAGTAGTCCCGAGGAGCGTGAAAAACTGTTTTTT.

This clonotype was recorded many times. The V gene is TRBV27, the J gene TRBJ2-3; D may be TRBD1 (6 bases). There are 14 residues in the CDR3. Germline CDR1 is MNHEY and CDR2 is SMNVEV (reference sequence). V lost 3 bases and J lost 10, with 17 bases in between. The CDR3 sequence is CASSFLTGSGAQYF. CDR3 nucleotide sequence: TGTGCCAGCAGTTTCCTCACAGGGTCAGGTGCGCAGTATTTT.

This clonotype was counted many times. V is TRBV5-1 and J is TRBJ1-1, with a possible D match to TRBD1 (5 bases). V was clipped by 3 bases and J by 1 base, with 19 bases between them. CDR3 length: 17 amino acids. Germline lookup yields CDR1 SGHRS and CDR2 YFSETQ. CDR3 sequence: CASSSAPGTRGNTEAFF. The CDR3 nucleotides read TGCGCCAGCAGCTCGGCACCCGGGACGCGAGGGAACACTGAAGCTTTCTTT.

The sample holds many counts of this clonotype. V gene TRBV5-1 combines with J gene TRBJ1-2; the D gene is possibly TRBD1 (5 bases). Germline-derived CDR1 and CDR2 are SGHRS and YFSETQ. CDR3 size: 15 residues. V lost 4 bases and J lost 4, with 17 bases in between. The CDR3 region is CASSPGLRDGYGYTF. The CDR3 coding sequence is TGCGCCAGCAGCCCGGGACTGAGGGACGGCTATGGCTACACCTTC. Based on the CDR3 plus reference TRBV5-1 and TRBJ1-2, the full variable domain is KAGVTQTPRYLIKTRGQQVTLSCSPISGHRSVSWYQQTPGQGLQFLFEYFSETQRNKGNFPGRFSGRQFSNSRSEMNVSTLELGDSALYLCASSPGLRDGYGYTFGSGTRLTVV.

This clonotype has at least ten counts. The genes are TRBV20-1 and TRBJ2-3; D unresolved. CDR1 is DFQATT and CDR2 is SNEGSKA in the germline V gene (reference sequence). The CDR3 totals 13 residues. Trimming pared 7 bases from V and 3 bases from J, leaving 14 bases between. CDR3 protein: CSVLGPGTDTQYF. CDR3 bases: TGCAGTGTTCTGGGTCCCGGGACAGATACGCAGTATTTT.

The gene calls are TRBV5-4 and TRBJ2-7; tentative D call: TRBD1 (7 bases). V was pared by 0 bases and J by 6 bases, with 13 bases between. The CDR3 is made up of 14 amino acids. Germline loops: CDR1 SGHNT, CDR2 YYREEE (reference sequence). The CDR3 spells CASSLDQGGREQYF. The CDR3 DNA reads TGTGCCAGCAGCTTGGATCAGGGGGGACGCGAGCAGTACTTC. Using reference TRBV5-4 and TRBJ2-7 for the parts outside the CDR3, the full variable domain is ETGVTQSPTHLIKTRGQQVTLRCSSQSGHNTVSWYQQALGQGPQFIFQYYREEENGRGNFPPRFSGLQFPNYSSELNVNALELDDSALYLCASSLDQGGREQYFGPGTRLTVT.

Ten or more counts support this clonotype. The chain uses TRBV7-9 and TRBJ2-1; 15 bases map to TRBD2. Per germline, CDR1 SEHNR and CDR2 FQNEAQ (reference sequence). Trimming cost V 5 bases and J 8 bases; bases outside gene matches: 10. The CDR3 loop spans 17 amino acids. This CDR3 reads CASSPQGTSGRRYEQFF. The CDR3 DNA follows: TGTGCCAGCAGCCCCCAAGGGACTAGCGGGAGGAGGTATGAGCAGTTCTTC. Drawing the rest from reference TRBV7-9 and TRBJ2-1, the complete variable domain is DTGVSQNPRHKITKRGQNVTFRCDPISEHNRLYWYRQTLGQGPEFLTYFQNEAQLEKSRLLSDRFSAERPKGSFSTLEIQRTEQGDSAMYLCASSPQGTSGRRYEQFFGPGTRLTVL.

V is TRBV15 and J is TRBJ2-7, with 7 bases identical to TRBD1. The germline gives CDR1 LNHNV, CDR2 YYDKDF (reference sequence). The CDR3 has 17 amino acids. V lost 3 bases and J lost 7; bases outside the gene matches: 18. This CDR3 is CATSRGLRIEGAVEQYF. DNA of the CDR3: TGTGCCACCAGCAGGGGCCTACGAATAGAGGGGGCTGTAGAGCAGTACTTC.

This clonotype was detected ten times or more. V is TRBV6-5 and J is TRBJ2-1; unclear D gene. Germline V lookup: CDR1 MNHEY, CDR2 SVGAGI. The CDR3 contains 16 residues. V gave up 0 bases and J gave up 6 bases, with 15 bases separating them. The CDR3 coding sequence is TGTGCCAGCAGTTACTCCTTGTGGAGCGTAGGCAATGAGCAGTTCTTC. Translated: CASSYSLWSVGNEQFF.

This clonotype showed up many times. The J gene is TRBJ1-6, the V gene TRBV5-1; TRBD1 is a possible D gene (6 bases). Germline V gene sequence: CDR1 SGHRS, CDR2 YFSETQ. V lost 0 bases and J lost 10, with 14 bases in between. CDR3 length equals 15 residues. CDR3 region: CASSLAQGRGSPLHF. The CDR3 nucleotides are TGCGCCAGCAGCTTGGCTCAGGGGCGAGGATCACCCCTCCACTTT.

This clonotype has at least ten counts. The chain is built from TRBV9 and TRBJ1-4; no clear D. With 0 bases removed from V and 7 bases from J, the gap between germline ends came to 4 bases. Germline CDR1 and CDR2: SGDLS and YYNGEE. The CDR3 is 12 amino acids. CDR3 DNA: TGTGCCAGCAGCGTAGATGGTGAAAAACTGTTTTTT. Its translation: CASSVDGEKLFF.

In its sample, this clonotype was seen many times. The V call is TRBV20-1, the J call TRBJ2-3, with D possibly being TRBD2 (6 bases). Germline V gene data show CDR1 as DFQATT and CDR2 as SNEGSKA (reference sequence). The V end was cut by 5 bases, the J end by 0 bases, with 9 bases between. This CDR3 region has 13 residues. The CDR3: CSAGGDSTDTQYF. The CDR3 DNA is TGCAGTGCTGGCGGGGATAGCACAGATACGCAGTATTTT.

This clonotype was found many times. This rearrangement joins TRBV13 to TRBJ2-1; 10 positions agree with TRBD2. This CDR3 comprises 21 residues. Germline V gene sequence: CDR1 PRHDT, CDR2 FYEKMQ (reference sequence). J lost 8 bases, V lost 5 bases, and 27 bases had no gene match. CDR3 sequence: CASSPPILGPTSGPGSDEQFF. The CDR3 bases are TGTGCCAGCAGCCCACCTATCTTGGGACCGACTAGCGGGCCGGGGTCCGATGAGCAGTTCTTC.

This clonotype showed up many times. The rearrangement links TRBV29-1 to TRBJ2-3; D remains ambiguous. Trimming stripped 3 bases from V and 6 bases from J, with 7 bases between. This CDR3 region has 11 residues. Germline CDR1 SQVTM, CDR2 ANQGSEA. CDR3 sequence reads: CSVDRSDTQYF. The CDR3 coding sequence is TGCAGCGTTGACAGGAGCGATACGCAGTATTTT.

This clonotype was recorded at least ten times. The rearrangement joins TRBV5-1 to TRBJ2-4; D possibly matches TRBD1 or TRBD2 (6 bases each). Germline V CDR1 and CDR2: SGHRS, YFSETQ. Trimming cost V 7 bases and J 4 bases, with 15 bases left between them. The CDR3 sequence is 14 residues long. The DNA for the CDR3 is TGCGCCAGCTCCTCCGGGGGCGAGAAAAACATTCAGTACTTC. Protein sequence: CASSSGGEKNIQYF.

This clonotype was observed a handful of times. The J gene is TRBJ2-1, the V gene TRBV5-5; D not certain. Looked up from germline, CDR1 is SGHKS and CDR2 is YYEKEE (reference sequence). V lost 1 base and J 0 bases, leaving 11 bases between the germline ends. The CDR3 loop spans 16 amino acids. The CDR3 sequence: CASSLRTLNSYNEQFF. The CDR3 DNA reads as TGTGCCAGCAGCTTGAGGACGTTAAACTCCTACAATGAGCAGTTCTTC.

The gene calls are TRBV5-1 and TRBJ2-1; 9 nucleotides align to TRBD1. The germline V gene has CDR1 SGHRS and CDR2 YFSETQ. This CDR3 region has 15 residues. V lost 0 bases and J lost 5; bases outside the gene matches: 3. The CDR3 sequence is CASSLVQGAHNEQFF. The CDR3 DNA reads as TGCGCCAGCAGCTTGGTACAGGGGGCGCACAATGAGCAGTTCTTC. The variable domain in full, completed from reference TRBV5-1 and TRBJ2-1, reads KAGVTQTPRYLIKTRGQQVTLSCSPISGHRSVSWYQQTPGQGLQFLFEYFSETQRNKGNFPGRFSGRQFSNSRSEMNVSTLELGDSALYLCASSLVQGAHNEQFFGPGTRLTVL.

This clonotype was seen repeatedly, ten times or more. The chain recombines TRBV6-1 with TRBJ2-2, with D perhaps matching TRBD2 (7 bases). This CDR3 comprises 15 residues. In germline, CDR1 is MNHNS, CDR2 SASEGT. Trimming shortened V by 9 bases and J by 4 bases, and 18 bases separated the two germline ends. In nucleotides, the CDR3 is TGTGCCAGTGTACAGGGAGGGACGGTCACCGGGGAGCTGTTTTTT. As protein: CASVQGGTVTGELFF.

This clonotype was seen repeatedly, ten times or more. The V call is TRBV20-1, the J call TRBJ1-2, with TRBD1 matching 10 bases. The CDR3 contains 15 residues. The germline V gene encodes CDR1 DFQATT and CDR2 SNEGSKA (reference sequence). Trimming removed 1 base from V and 6 bases from J; junction bases left unmatched: 8. CDR3 residues: CSARVSWTGGDGYTF. Written as DNA, the CDR3 is TGCAGTGCTAGAGTCTCTTGGACAGGGGGTGATGGCTACACCTTC.

This clonotype was seen a few times. The chain is built from TRBV10-3 and TRBJ2-3, with D maybe TRBD2 (5 bases). CDR3 length: 13 amino acids. Germline V gives CDR1 ENHRY, CDR2 SYGVKD. Trimming took 7 bases from V and 6 from J, leaving 14 bases between them. The CDR3 loop is CAITTGSLDTQYF. The DNA for the CDR3 is TGTGCCATCACGACGGGAAGTTTGGATACGCAGTATTTT.

The table lists this clonotype with a count of one. The chain couples TRBV5-4 to TRBJ1-6; unclear D gene. V shed 0 bases and J shed 4 bases, with 8 bases lying between them. Germline-derived CDR1 and CDR2 are SGHNT and YYREEE (reference sequence). The CDR3 runs to 15 residues. The CDR3 reads CASSLGGEYNSPLHF. In nucleotides, the CDR3 is TGTGCCAGCAGCTTGGGGGGAGAGTATAATTCACCCCTCCACTTT.